The next 19 T cell receptor beta chains were all read from a single sample in a study of blood T cell repertoires in COVID-19. Generated by immunoSEQ multiplex PCR, the TCRdb table keeps only in-frame clones and is missing some. Here the sample spans over 200,000 clones, approximately 85% being singletons. Sequenced material: peripheral blood. Every receptor here comes from a woman younger than 45 with acute or convalescent COVID-19.

J is TRBJ1-4 and V is TRBV30; 10 nucleotides align to TRBD1. Germline V CDR1 and CDR2: GTSNPN, SVGIG (reference sequence). The CDR3 contains 16 residues. V shed 3 bases and J 7 bases; nucleotides not matched to a gene: 11. The CDR3 region is CAWRIGTGVGFEKLFF. The CDR3 DNA follows: TGTGCCTGGAGGATCGGGACAGGGGTTGGTTTTGAAAAACTGTTTTTT.

This chain joins TRBV15 and TRBJ2-7, with 11 nucleotides matching TRBD2. Per germline, CDR1 LNHNV and CDR2 YYDKDF (reference sequence). Trimming cost V 1 base and J 2 bases; bases outside gene matches: 7. CDR3 length: 17 amino acids. CDR3 sequence (DNA): TGTGCCACCAGCAGAGTCGTCGGGACTAGCGGTCCCTACGAGCAGTACTTC. Its protein product is CATSRVVGTSGPYEQYF.

This sequence joins TRBV18 and TRBJ2-1, with 9 bases aligning to TRBD1. The CDR3 is made up of 15 amino acids. V shed 3 bases, J shed 5 bases, and the junction held 5 bases outside the gene matches. CDR1 is KGHSH, CDR2 LQKENI, per germline. The CDR3 DNA reads TGTGCCAGCTCACCCCGGACAGGGGAAGACAATGAGCAGTTCTTC. It specifies CASSPRTGEDNEQFF.

The chain carries TRBV12-5 and TRBJ2-7, with 7 bases matching TRBD2. V lost 7 bases to trimming and J lost 2 bases; unmatched junction nucleotides: 5. This CDR3 spans 13 amino acids. The germline CDR1 and CDR2 sequences are LGHNT and FRNRAP. The chain's CDR3 is CASVGGRTYEQYF. The DNA of the CDR3 is TGTGCTAGTGTTGGCGGGAGAACCTACGAGCAGTACTTC. The full variable domain, completed using reference TRBV12-5 and TRBJ2-7, is DARVTQTPRHKVTEMGQEVTMRCQPILGHNTVFWYRQTMMQGLELLAYFRNRAPLDDSGMPKDRFSAEMPDATLATLKIQPSEPRDSAVYFCASVGGRTYEQYFGPGTRLTVT.

V usage is TRBV7-9 and J usage is TRBJ2-1, with a weak D call TRBD2 (5 bases). The germline CDR1 and CDR2 sequences are SEHNR and FQNEAQ (reference sequence). This CDR3 has 16 amino acids. The germline V and J ends were trimmed by 1 base and 1 base, with 11 bases remaining between them. Written as DNA, the CDR3 is TGTGCCAGCAGCTTAGTTGTGGGAGTATCCTACAATGAGCAGTTCTTC. Translated, it gives CASSLVVGVSYNEQFF.

The chain carries TRBV19 and TRBJ2-5, with D tentatively TRBD1 (5 bases). The CDR3 spans 13 residues. V was cut by 7 bases and J by 0 bases, with 9 bases left in between. Per the germline V gene, CDR1 is LNHDA and CDR2 is SQIVND (reference sequence). The CDR3 DNA follows: TGTGCCAGTAAAGACAGAAACCAAGAGACCCAGTACTTC. Its protein is CASKDRNQETQYF.

The genes are TRBV7-3 and TRBJ2-1; the match to TRBD1 covers 9 bases. Losses at the gene ends were 5 bases for V and 2 bases for J; bases not matched to a gene: 4. CDR1 SGHTA and CDR2 FQGTGA come from the germline V gene. The CDR3 runs to 15 residues. CDR3 coding DNA: TGTGCCAGCAGCGAAGGACAGGGGACCTACAATGAGCAGTTCTTC. Amino acid sequence: CASSEGQGTYNEQFF.

This chain links TRBV13 with TRBJ2-3; D possibly corresponds to TRBD1 (6 bases). V was trimmed by 3 bases and J by 3 bases, leaving 7 bases between them. The CDR3 runs 13 residues. Germline V gene sequence: CDR1 PRHDT, CDR2 FYEKMQ (reference sequence). CDR3 residues: CASSFTGTDTQYF. The CDR3 region has the DNA TGTGCCAGCAGCTTCACAGGGACAGATACGCAGTATTTT.

This clone was seen a single time. The chain employs TRBV30 and TRBJ2-3, with D uncertain. Trimming cost V 2 bases and J 0 bases, with 12 bases left between them. Germline lookup yields CDR1 GTSNPN and CDR2 SVGIG (reference sequence). The CDR3 sequence is 15 residues long. The CDR3 reads CAWSPAGRSTDTQYF. In nucleotides, the CDR3 is TGTGCCTGGAGTCCCGCTGGGCGCAGCACAGATACGCAGTATTTT.

In its sample, this clone was seen a few times. The rearrangement joins TRBV10-3 to TRBJ1-5; a weak D match, TRBD1 (5 bases). CDR1 and CDR2 (germline): ENHRY, SYGVKD. The germline V and J ends were trimmed by 5 bases and 6 bases, with 8 bases remaining between them. The CDR3 spans 12 residues. The CDR3 DNA is TGTGCCATCAGTCCAGGGCCTCAGCCCCAGCATTTT. Its protein product is CAISPGPQPQHF.

The chain joins TRBV12-3 or TRBV12-4 to TRBJ1-5; D is perhaps TRBD1 (5 bases). The ends were cut back, 6 bases at V and 3 bases at J, with 9 bases in the middle. The CDR3 has 13 amino acids. Written as DNA, the CDR3 is TGTGCCAGCAGGGGGGGGGACAATCAGCCCCAGCATTTT. Translated: CASRGGDNQPQHF.

V is TRBV27 and J is TRBJ2-1; D is possibly TRBD2 (6 bases). CDR1 is MNHEY, CDR2 SMNVEV, per germline (reference sequence). The CDR3 contains 12 residues. V was clipped by 6 bases and J by 16 bases, with 19 bases between them. The CDR3 nucleotides read TGTGCCAGCAGGACCCGGGACTCAGTTTTATTCTTC. Translated, it gives CASRTRDSVLFF.

This chain links TRBV29-1 with TRBJ1-3; D is uncertain. Per germline, CDR1 SQVTM and CDR2 ANQGSEA. Trimming took off 8 bases at V and 4 bases at J, with 9 bases between the two ends. This CDR3 is built from 11 residues. CDR3 bases: TGCAGCATCCAAGAGGGAAACACCATATATTTT. Translated: CSIQEGNTIYF.

This clone appeared a single time. The rearrangement joins TRBV11-3 to TRBJ2-7; perhaps TRBD2 as D (6 bases). Trimming pared 1 base from V and 4 bases from J, leaving 11 bases between. The CDR3 length is 14 residues. Germline V gene data show CDR1 as SGHNT and CDR2 as YENEEA. DNA of the CDR3: TGTGCCAGCAGCTTAGGGGGGACTGCATACGAGCAGTACTTC. Residues: CASSLGGTAYEQYF.

The chain employs TRBV9 and TRBJ1-1, with 9 bases that match TRBD1. Germline V CDR1 and CDR2: SGDLS, YYNGEE. The V gene end was trimmed by 2 bases and the J gene end by 1 base; junction bases not matched to a gene: 9. This CDR3 region has 17 residues. CDR3 residues: CASSVKKTGGENTEAFF. The CDR3, as DNA: TGTGCCAGCAGCGTTAAGAAAACAGGGGGCGAGAACACTGAAGCTTTCTTT. Full variable domain (missing parts from reference TRBV9 and TRBJ1-1): DSGVTQTPKHLITATGQRVTLRCSPRSGDLSVYWYQQSLDQGLQFLIQYYNGEERAKGNILERFSAQQFPDLHSELNLSSLELGDSALYFCASSVKKTGGENTEAFFGQGTRLTVV.

The rearrangement links TRBV24-1 to TRBJ2-3; no definite D call. Per the germline V gene, CDR1 is KGHDR and CDR2 is SFDVKD. V gave up 6 bases and J gave up 3 bases, with 12 bases separating them. The CDR3 is 14 amino acids. This chain's CDR3 is CATSTHPQTDTQYF. The CDR3 bases are TGTGCCACCAGTACCCATCCTCAGACAGATACGCAGTATTTT.

J is TRBJ2-3 and V is TRBV6-6, with 8 bases lining up with TRBD2. Germline V lookup: CDR1 MNHNY, CDR2 SVGAGI (reference sequence). This CDR3 is built from 14 residues. Trimming cost V 5 bases and J 4 bases; bases outside gene matches: 5. CDR3 nucleotides: TGTGCCAGCAGTCCCGGGGGGGGCTCAGATACGCAGTATTTT. Translating it yields CASSPGGGSDTQYF.

The chain links TRBV7-8 to TRBJ1-1; TRBD1 is a possible D gene (6 bases). The length of the CDR3 is 13 residues. Germline CDR1 reads SGHVS; CDR2 reads FQNEAQ. The V end lost 5 bases, the J end lost 5 bases, and 12 bases lay between the germline ends. The CDR3 region has the DNA TGTGCCAGCAGCGCGATAACAGGGACTGAAGCTTTCTTT. Translated, it gives CASSAITGTEAFF.

V usage is TRBV9 and J usage is TRBJ1-4; 9 bases fit TRBD1. Germline CDR1 and CDR2: SGDLS and YYNGEE. J was trimmed by 9 bases and V by 3 bases; bases with no gene match: 9. CDR3 length: 15 residues. DNA for the CDR3: TGTGCCAGCAGCGCGAAACAGGGGGCCGGGAAAAAACTGTTTTTT. It translates to CASSAKQGAGKKLFF.